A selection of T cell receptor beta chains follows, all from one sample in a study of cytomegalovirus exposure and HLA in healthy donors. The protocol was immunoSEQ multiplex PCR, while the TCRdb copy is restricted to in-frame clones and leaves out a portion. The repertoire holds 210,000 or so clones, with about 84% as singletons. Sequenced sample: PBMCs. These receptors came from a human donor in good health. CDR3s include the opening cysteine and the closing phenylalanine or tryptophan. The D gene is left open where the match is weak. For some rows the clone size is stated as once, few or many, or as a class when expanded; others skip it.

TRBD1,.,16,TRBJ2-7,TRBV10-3,TGTGCCATCAGTGAGTCGGCGGGACAGGGGAAATACGAGCAGTACTTC,CAISESAGQGKYEQYF
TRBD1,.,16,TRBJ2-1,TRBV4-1,TGCGCCAGCAGCCAAGATGCGGGACAGGTATACAATGAGCAGTTCTTC,CASSQDAGQVYNEQFF
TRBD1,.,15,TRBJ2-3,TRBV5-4,TGTGCCAGCAGCTCATCTATTACAGGGGAGGATACGCAGTATTTT,CASSSSITGEDTQYF
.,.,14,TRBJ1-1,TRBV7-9,TGTGCCAGCAGCCAGGAGACAGTAAACACTGAAGCTTTCTTT,CASSQETVNTEAFF
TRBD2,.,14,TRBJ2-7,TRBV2,TGTGCCAGTAGGACTAGCGGGAGTGGATACGAGCAGTACTTC,CASRTSGSGYEQYF
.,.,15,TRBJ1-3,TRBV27,TGTGCCAGCAGTTTAATTGGGGGGTCTGGAAACACCATATATTTT,CASSLIGGSGNTIYF
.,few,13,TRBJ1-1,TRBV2,TGTGCCAGCAAAGGACAGCCGAACACTGAAGCTTTCTTT,CASKGQPNTEAFF
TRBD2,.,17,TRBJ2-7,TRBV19,TGTGCCAGTAGTACCAAGACACTAGCGGGAGTTTTCCCCGAGCAGTACTTC,CASSTKTLAGVFPEQYF
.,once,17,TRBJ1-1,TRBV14,TGTGCCAGCAGCCAAGTACCCTGGGGCAGGGGAGCCGCTGAAGCTTTCTTT,CASSQVPWGRGAAEAFF
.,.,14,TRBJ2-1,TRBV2,TGTGCCAGCTTTTGGGACACCCTTAGCAATGAGCAGTTCTTC,CASFWDTLSNEQFF
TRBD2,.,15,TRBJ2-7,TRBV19,TGTGCCAGTAGATCGAGAGCGGGAGGGCCTTCCGAGCAGTACTTC,CASRSRAGGPSEQYF
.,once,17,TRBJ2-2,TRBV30,TGTGCCTGGAGTGTAAGCATAGCCCCGGTTTGGACCGGGGAGCTGTTTTTT,CAWSVSIAPVWTGELFF
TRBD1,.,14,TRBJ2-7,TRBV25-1,TGTGCCAGCATCCCGACAGGGGGTAGCTACGAGCAGTACTTC,CASIPTGGSYEQYF
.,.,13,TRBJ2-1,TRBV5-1,TGCGCCAGCAGCCGACTAGAATACAATGAGCAGTTCTTC,CASSRLEYNEQFF
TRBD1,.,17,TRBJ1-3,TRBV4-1,TGCGCCAGCAGCCAAGACCGGGACAGAGTATTTGGAAACACCATATATTTT,CASSQDRDRVFGNTIYF
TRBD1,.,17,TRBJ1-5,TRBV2,TGTGCCAGCAGAGGGACAGTCTTTATAAATAGCAATCAGCCCCAGCATTTT,CASRGTVFINSNQPQHF
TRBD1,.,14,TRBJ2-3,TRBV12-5,TGTGCTAGTGGTTTAATCCAGGGGGCAGATACGCAGTATTTT,CASGLIQGADTQYF
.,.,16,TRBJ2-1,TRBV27,TGTGCCAGCAGTTCGTGGACTACGAGCTCCTACAATGAGCAGTTCTTC,CASSSWTTSSYNEQFF
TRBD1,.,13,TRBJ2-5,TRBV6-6,TGTGCCAGCAGGGACCGGGACAGAGAGACCCAGTACTTC,CASRDRDRETQYF
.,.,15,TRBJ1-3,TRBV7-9,TGTTCCAGCAGCTCGGGGGGAGGTTCTGGAAACACCATATATTTT,CSSSSGGGSGNTIYF
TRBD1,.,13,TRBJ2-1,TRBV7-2,TGTGCCAGCAGCAAAGCAGGGGGCGATGAGCAGTTCTTC,CASSKAGGDEQFF
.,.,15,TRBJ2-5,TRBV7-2,TGTGCCAGCAGCTCGCGGTTCTTGAGATCGGAGACCCAGTACTTC,CASSSRFLRSETQYF
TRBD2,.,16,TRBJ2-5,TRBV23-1,TGCGCCAGCAGTCAACCTGGGGGGAGGGCCGTGGAGACCCAGTACTTC,CASSQPGGRAVETQYF
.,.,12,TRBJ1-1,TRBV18,TGTGCCAGCTCACGAGTAATCACTGAAGCTTTCTTT,CASSRVITEAFF
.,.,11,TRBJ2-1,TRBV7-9,TGTGCCAGCAGCTTCGGAGGTGAGCAGTTCTTC,CASSFGGEQFF
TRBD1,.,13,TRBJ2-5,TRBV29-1,TGCAGCGTTGCCAGGGGGACCCAAGAGACCCAGTACTTC,CSVARGTQETQYF
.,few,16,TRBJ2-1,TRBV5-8,TGTGCCAGCAGCGTTCGACTAGGGAGCTCCTACAATGAGCAGTTCTTC,CASSVRLGSSYNEQFF
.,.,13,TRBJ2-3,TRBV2,TGTGCCAGCAGGGAACTAGAGTCAGATACGCAGTATTTT,CASRELESDTQYF
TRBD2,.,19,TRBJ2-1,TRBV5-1,TGCGCCAGCAGCTTGGACTATGACCGGTGGAGCGGGAGGTACAATGAGCAGTTCTTC,CASSLDYDRWSGRYNEQFF
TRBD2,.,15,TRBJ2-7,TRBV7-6,TGTGCCAGCAGCTTATCGGGACTAGCATCCTACGAGCAGTACTTC,CASSLSGLASYEQYF
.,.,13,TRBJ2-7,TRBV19,TGTGCCAGTAGTATTGTCCAGGGTGATGAGCAGTACTTC,CASSIVQGDEQYF
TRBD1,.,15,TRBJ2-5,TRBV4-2,TGTGCCAGCAGCCTGGGGACAGGGGAGGATCAGACCCAGTACTTC,CASSLGTGEDQTQYF
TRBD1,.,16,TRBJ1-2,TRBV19,TGTGCCAGTAGTACCCCTGGGGACCGGGACAGCTATGGCTACACCTTC,CASSTPGDRDSYGYTF